This T cell receptor (beta chain) was documented in a study of blood T cell repertoires in COVID-19. The ends lost 6 bases at V and 6 bases at J; junction bases unmatched: 5. The length of the CDR3 is 14 residues. Per the germline V gene, CDR1 is MNHEY and CDR2 is SVGAGI. TCRdb's copy holds only in-frame clones and misses some; the assay was immunoSEQ multiplex PCR. Of about 200,000 clones listed, approximately 82% were seen once; the top ten hold over 10%. This clonotype was sampled from a human donor in a cohort sampled during active COVID-19. Sequencing input: peripheral blood. This chain joins TRBV6-5 and TRBJ2-1; 10 nucleotides agree with TRBD2. The CDR3 sequence: CASRKAGGVNEQFF. CDR3 bases: TGTGCCAGCAGGAAAGCGGGAGGGGTCAATGAGCAGTTCTTC.